This is a list of T cell receptor beta chains from one sample in a study of blood T cell repertoires in COVID-19. TCRdb's copy holds only in-frame clones and misses some; the assay was immunoSEQ multiplex PCR. This sample has more than 110,000 clones, with over 75% found just once. Material for sequencing was peripheral blood. These receptors all stem from a man aged 45-60 years with acute or convalescent COVID-19. CDR3s include the opening cysteine and the closing phenylalanine or tryptophan. A D gene is named only where the DNA matches it firmly. Rows give clone size only sometimes, using once, few, many, or a class for an expanded clone.

TRBJ2-3 | . | TRBV6-2/TRBV6-3 | . | 18 | TGTGCCAGCAGTTACGTACTAGACAAAATCCATAGCACAGATACGCAGTATTTT | CASSYVLDKIHSTDTQYF
TRBJ2-2 | . | TRBV2 | TRBD2 | 17 | TGTGCCAGCAGTGAACGAGATAGCGGGAGCGGGACCGGGGAGCTGTTTTTT | CASSERDSGSGTGELFF
TRBJ2-2 | . | TRBV15 | . | 12 | TGTGCCACCAGCAGAGTTATCGGGGAGCTGTTTTTT | CATSRVIGELFF
TRBJ2-6 | . | TRBV30 | . | 16 | TGTGCCTGGAGTGTAGAGCCGTCCTCTGGGGCCAACGTCCTGACTTTC | CAWSVEPSSGANVLTF
TRBJ1-4 | . | TRBV7-9 | . | 13 | TGTGCCAGCAGCTTAGTGGCTGATGAAAAACTGTTTTTT | CASSLVADEKLFF
TRBJ2-2 | . | TRBV30 | . | 14 | TGTGCCTGGAGTGTAGGGGCGAACACCGGGGAGCTGTTTTTT | CAWSVGANTGELFF
TRBJ2-7 | . | TRBV5-6 | . | 15 | TGTGCCAGCAGCTTGGTCGAGCGGAGCTCCTACGAGCAGTACTTC | CASSLVERSSYEQYF
TRBJ2-7 | . | TRBV2 | TRBD1 | 16 | TGTGCCAGCAGTGAACAGCCCCCGGACAGGGGGTACGAGCAGTACTTC | CASSEQPPDRGYEQYF
TRBJ2-7 | . | TRBV28 | TRBD1 | 13 | TGTGCCAGCAGTGGACAGGTTGACTACGAGCAGTACTTC | CASSGQVDYEQYF
TRBJ1-1 | . | TRBV20-1 | . | 10 | TGCAGTGCTAGAGGTGGGGGCGCTTTCTTT | CSARGGGAFF
TRBJ2-3 | . | TRBV27 | . | 19 | TGTGCCAGCACCAGTTTATTGCTATTAGGCGGTGGGTCACCGGATACGCAGTATTTT | CASTSLLLLGGGSPDTQYF
TRBJ2-7 | . | TRBV24-1 | . | 13 | TGTGCCACCAGTGACCCTAACGCCGACGAGCAGTACTTC | CATSDPNADEQYF
TRBJ1-1 | . | TRBV10-2 | TRBD1 | 13 | TGCGCCAGCGGCGGACAGGAGAACACTGAAGCTTTCTTT | CASGGQENTEAFF
TRBJ2-7 | few | TRBV11-2 | TRBD2 | 16 | TGTGCCAGCAGCTTAGAGGCTAGCGGGAGTCTCTACGAGCAGTACTTC | CASSLEASGSLYEQYF
TRBJ1-5 | . | TRBV28 | TRBD1 | 14 | TGTGCCAGCAGCCCGGGACAGAGCAATCAGCCCCAGCATTTT | CASSPGQSNQPQHF
TRBJ1-1 | . | TRBV19 | . | 14 | TGTGCCAGTATCCAGACAGGCATGAACACTGAAGCTTTCTTT | CASIQTGMNTEAFF
TRBJ2-2 | . | TRBV13 | . | 16 | TGTGCCAGCAGCCCTCCTTTGGGGAGGAACACCGGGGAGCTGTTTTTT | CASSPPLGRNTGELFF
TRBJ2-1 | . | TRBV27 | TRBD2 | 15 | TGTGCCAGCAGTAAAACTAGCGGGGTCTACAATGAGCAGTTCTTC | CASSKTSGVYNEQFF
TRBJ2-6 | . | TRBV18 | . | 17 | TGTGCCAGCCCCCTACCGGGTTTGAGCTCTGGGGCCAACGTCCTGACTTTC | CASPLPGLSSGANVLTF
TRBJ2-6 | once | TRBV13 | . | 15 | TGTGCCAGCAGCTTAGAGTCAGGTTCAGCCAACGTCCTGACTTTC | CASSLESGSANVLTF
TRBJ2-6 | . | TRBV19 | . | 17 | TGTGCCAGTAGTATAGATCGGGGGATTGGTGGGGCCAACGTCCTGACTTTC | CASSIDRGIGGANVLTF
TRBJ1-2 | . | TRBV7-9 | . | 13 | TGTGCCAGCAGCTTAGGACTTAACTATGGCTACACCTTC | CASSLGLNYGYTF
TRBJ2-1 | . | TRBV11-3 | TRBD1 | 15 | TGTGCCAGCAGCGTTGACAGGGCCCCCTACAATGAGCAGTTCTTC | CASSVDRAPYNEQFF
TRBJ1-4 | once | TRBV6-6 | . | 15 | TGTGCCAGCAGTCGAGGGACCGGGGGAAATGAAAAACTGTTTTTT | CASSRGTGGNEKLFF
TRBJ2-1 | . | TRBV11-1 | TRBD1 | 14 | TGTGCCAGCAGTGGGACAGGGAATAGGAATGAGCAGTTCTTC | CASSGTGNRNEQFF
TRBJ1-6 | . | TRBV6-5 | . | 15 | TGTGCCAGCAGTTACGTCCAGGGACTTAATTCACCCCTCCACTTT | CASSYVQGLNSPLHF
TRBJ2-7 | . | TRBV28 | TRBD1 | 14 | TGTGCCAGCAGTTTACCGGGACAGGGCTACGAGCAGTACTTC | CASSLPGQGYEQYF
TRBJ1-1 | . | TRBV30 | TRBD1 | 15 | TGTGCCTGGAGAAAGTCTAGGGACAGGGTTACTGAAGCTTTCTTT | CAWRKSRDRVTEAFF
TRBJ2-7 | . | TRBV9 | . | 14 | TGTGCCAGCAGCGTCGGTGCTGCTGAATACGAGCAGTACTTC | CASSVGAAEYEQYF
TRBJ1-6 | . | TRBV5-4 | . | 16 | TGTGCCAGCAGCTTGGTTACAGGCTCCTATAATTCACCCCTCCACTTT | CASSLVTGSYNSPLHF
TRBJ2-3 | . | TRBV20-1 | TRBD2 | 13 | TGCAGTGCTAGTGTACTAGCGGGGGATACGCAGTATTTT | CSASVLAGDTQYF
TRBJ2-1 | few | TRBV19 | . | 13 | TGTGCCAGTAGTGGGCAGCTGTACAATGAGCAGTTCTTC | CASSGQLYNEQFF
TRBJ2-2 | . | TRBV9 | TRBD2 | 18 | TGTGCCAGCAGCGTAGTACCGCGGATAGCGGGAGGGGCCGGGGAGCTGTTTTTT | CASSVVPRIAGGAGELFF
TRBJ1-4 | . | TRBV24-1 | TRBD1 | 15 | TGTGCCACCAGTGCCTCCGGGACAGGTAATGAAAAACTGTTTTTT | CATSASGTGNEKLFF
TRBJ1-5 | . | TRBV5-6 | . | 15 | TGTGCCAGCAGCTTGACAGGGTACGACAATCAGCCCCAGCATTTT | CASSLTGYDNQPQHF
TRBJ2-2 | . | TRBV24-1 | TRBD1 | 16 | TGTGCCACCAGTGATCAACGACAGGGGGGCACCGGGGAGCTGTTTTTT | CATSDQRQGGTGELFF
TRBJ2-1 | . | TRBV18 | . | 13 | TGTGCCAGCTCACCACTGCGAAACAATGAGCAGTTCTTC | CASSPLRNNEQFF
TRBJ1-5 | . | TRBV28 | . | 14 | TGTGCCAGCAGTTTACATGGTAGCAATCAGCTCCAGCATTTT | CASSLHGSNQLQHF
TRBJ1-3 | . | TRBV7-9 | . | 15 | TGTGCCAGCAGCTTAGGCGGCGTTTCTGGAAACACCATATATTTT | CASSLGGVSGNTIYF
TRBJ1-2 | . | TRBV9 | TRBD1 | 12 | TGTGCCAGCAGGAGTGCAGGGGGAAGCTACACCTTC | CASRSAGGSYTF
TRBJ2-1 | . | TRBV11-2 | . | 13 | TGTGCCAGCAGCCTGGGACTGTACAATGAGCAGTTCTTC | CASSLGLYNEQFF
TRBJ2-7 | . | TRBV12-2 | . | 16 | TGTGCAAGTCGCTTAGGGGGGCCAGGGACAGCCTACGAGCAGTACTTC | CASRLGGPGTAYEQYF
TRBJ1-5 | . | TRBV6-5 | . | 13 | TGTGCCAGCAGTTCAGGATTCAATCAGCCCCAGCATTTT | CASSSGFNQPQHF
TRBJ1-1 | . | TRBV6-1 | . | 15 | TGTGCCAGCAGTGAGACATTCCAATGGAACACTGAAGCTTTCTTT | CASSETFQWNTEAFF
TRBJ1-2 | . | TRBV9 | . | 16 | TGTGCCAGCAGCGTAGCTCGGAACAGTGCTAACTATGGCTACACCTTC | CASSVARNSANYGYTF
TRBJ1-1 | . | TRBV12-5 | . | 13 | TGTGCTAGCTTTCTGGGGCAGGTCACTGAAGCTTTCTTT | CASFLGQVTEAFF
TRBJ1-5 | once | TRBV7-2 | . | 13 | TGTGCCAGCAGCGGCGGGGCTACACAGCCCCAGCATTTT | CASSGGATQPQHF
TRBJ1-1 | . | TRBV3-1/TRBV3-2 | TRBD1 | 16 | TGTGCCAGCAGCCAACCCGGACAGGGCGCGAACACTGAAGCTTTCTTT | CASSQPGQGANTEAFF
TRBJ2-7 | . | TRBV5-8 | . | 12 | TGTGCCAGCAGCTCCGGGACCTACGAGCAGTACTTC | CASSSGTYEQYF